The 24 T cell receptor beta chains below all came from one sample that was sequenced in a study of T cell responses to AZD1222 COVID-19 vaccine (dated by TCRdb to the early 2020s). Library preparation employed the immunoSEQ multiplex PCR assay. The source is immuneACCESS, and TCRdb retained only in-frame sequences with V and J called. Part of the clones is not carried over; for the studies checked, unresolved V genes explain less than half of this, and the remainder is unexplained. This sample has about 75,000 clones in its table, and approximately 88% of those were observed once. Approximately 9.1% of the sample is held by the ten biggest clonotypes. Sample time point, as interpreted from the label and publication: about 28 days (+/-7) after the second vaccine dose. The treatment or condition label of this sample denotes: meningococcal conjugate vaccine given as trial control. The sample consisted of peripheral blood, taken 28 days after the second dose of the MenACWY control vaccine. The receptors derive from an adult who received the MenACWY meningococcal vaccine as a control.

V usage is TRBV19 and J usage is TRBJ1-3; 7 bases are a match to TRBD1. Germline CDR1 and CDR2: LNHDA and SQIVND (reference sequence). The CDR3 length is 17 residues. The J segment lost 0 bases and the V segment lost 6 bases, leaving 11 bases of the junction unmatched. The CDR3: CASSIAPGTVSGNTIYF. As DNA, the CDR3 is TGTGCCAGTAGCATCGCCCCCGGGACAGTCTCTGGAAACACCATATATTTT.

This chain uses TRBV5-1 with TRBJ1-1; D remains unclear. This CDR3 is built from 15 residues. The germline CDR1 and CDR2 sequences are SGHRS and YFSETQ. The ends were cut back, 4 bases at V and 2 bases at J, with 15 bases in the middle. CDR3 sequence: CASSPPDPSNTEAFF. In DNA form, the CDR3 reads TGCGCCAGCAGCCCACCCGACCCCTCAAACACTGAAGCTTTCTTT.

This rearrangement joins TRBV3-1 (or the pseudogene TRBV3-2) to TRBJ2-7, with D uncertain. V lost 6 bases and J lost 0, with 6 bases in between. The CDR3 runs 12 residues. Germline loops: CDR1 LGHDT, CDR2 YNNKEL (reference sequence). DNA of the CDR3: TGTGCCAGCAGTATGACCTCCTACGAGCAGTACTTC. It yields the protein CASSMTSYEQYF.

This clone has a handful of counts. CDR3 sequence (DNA): TGCGCCAGCAATGACAGGGACGGTAGCTATGGCTACACCTTC. Protein sequence: CASNDRDGSYGYTF. This rearrangement joins TRBV5-1 to TRBJ1-2; 7 bases are a match to TRBD1. The CDR3 runs to 14 residues. The V segment lost 6 bases and the J segment 4 bases; nucleotides outside the gene matches: 9. The germline V gene encodes CDR1 SGHRS and CDR2 YFSETQ.

This clone turned up a few times. CDR3 protein: CASSIRGAGGNEKLFF. CDR3 nucleotides: TGCGCCAGCAGCATCCGGGGGGCAGGGGGTAATGAAAAACTGTTTTTT. This chain uses TRBV4-1 with TRBJ1-4, with 7 bases aligning to TRBD1. Unmatched junction bases numbered 10, after V lost 5 bases and J lost 4 bases. Germline V gene sequence: CDR1 MGHRA, CDR2 YSYEKL. The CDR3 has 16 amino acids.

This chain connects TRBV21-1 to TRBJ2-3; the D call in the table, TRBD1, was not verified against the DNA. TRBV21-1 is marked as a pseudogene. This CDR3 spans 16 amino acids. CDR3 in DNA: TGTGCCAGCAGCAAAGTATGGACAGGGGTGTCAGATACGCAGTATTTT. It is translated as CASSKVWTGVSDTQYF.

The chain uses TRBV3-1 (or the pseudogene TRBV3-2) and TRBJ2-1; the D gene could be TRBD1 or TRBD2 (5 bases each). The CDR3 totals 17 residues. Germline V gene data show CDR1 as LGHDT and CDR2 as YNNKEL (reference sequence). With 0 bases removed from V and 9 bases from J, the gap between germline ends came to 21 bases. This CDR3 is CASSQEMAQGYAGEQFF. DNA of the CDR3: TGTGCCAGCAGCCAAGAGATGGCGCAGGGCTACGCGGGTGAGCAGTTCTTC.

This chain joins TRBV6-2 or TRBV6-3 and TRBJ2-3; 13 bases map to TRBD2. From germline, CDR1 is MNHEY and CDR2 SVGEGT. This CDR3 spans 16 amino acids. V trimming: 5 bases; J trimming: 5 bases; junction bases outside the gene matches: 7. CDR3 amino acids: CASSKGLAGAGDTQYF. The CDR3 nucleotides are TGTGCCAGCAGTAAAGGACTAGCGGGGGCGGGAGATACGCAGTATTTT.

The chain is built from TRBV19 and TRBJ1-2; no firm D call. V was pared by 4 bases and J by 4 bases, with 13 bases between. From germline, CDR1 is LNHDA and CDR2 SQIVND (reference sequence). CDR3 length: 14 amino acids. As DNA, the CDR3 is TGTGCCAGTAGTACCAACCCCGGTGGCTATGGCTACACCTTC. Translated, it gives CASSTNPGGYGYTF.

The sample holds one count of this clone. The chain carries TRBV5-6 and TRBJ2-3; no firm D call. Germline CDR1 reads SGHDT; CDR2 reads YYEEEE. The CDR3 is 11 amino acids. Trimming stripped 5 bases from V and 7 bases from J, with 8 bases between. The CDR3: CASRRENTQYF. As DNA, the CDR3 is TGTGCCAGCAGACGTGAGAATACGCAGTATTTT.

CDR3 coding DNA: TGTGCCAGCAGTTCGCTAGTTGTAGCAATTTACGAGCAGTACTTC. This translates into CASSSLVVAIYEQYF. This chain uses TRBV6-6 with TRBJ2-7; no clear D. The CDR3 length is 15 residues. Germline V CDR1 and CDR2: MNHNY, SVGAGI (reference sequence). The germline V and J ends were trimmed by 4 bases and 4 bases, with 17 bases remaining between them.

The genes are TRBV2 and TRBJ1-3; D gene ambiguous. Looked up from germline, CDR1 is SNHLY and CDR2 is FYNNEI. The V and J ends lost 7 bases and 0 bases respectively, with 10 bases between them. This CDR3 has 14 amino acids. CDR3 DNA: TGTGCCAGCACATGGGGAGCCTCTGGAAACACCATATATTTT. Translated, it gives CASTWGASGNTIYF.

The V gene is TRBV6-1, the J gene TRBJ1-2; D ambiguous. The CDR3 runs 15 residues. The V gene lost 3 bases and the J gene lost 5 bases, with 16 bases spanning the gap. In germline, CDR1 is MNHNS, CDR2 SASEGT. The chain's CDR3 is CASSDDPSSLYGYTF. CDR3 DNA sequence: TGTGCCAGCAGTGATGATCCGAGTTCTTTATATGGCTACACCTTC.

This chain connects TRBV5-5 to TRBJ1-1, with D tentatively TRBD1 (6 bases). This CDR3 has 16 residues. Trimming took off 2 bases at V and 2 bases at J, with 16 bases between the two ends. Germline lookup yields CDR1 SGHKS and CDR2 YYEKEE (reference sequence). CDR3 amino acids: CASSFGGPSLNTEAFF. CDR3 nucleotides: TGTGCCAGCAGCTTCGGGGGGCCATCGTTAAACACTGAAGCTTTCTTT.

This clone was detected only once. The rearrangement uses TRBV5-1 and TRBJ2-3, with 13 bases aligning to TRBD2. J lost 6 bases, V lost 4 bases, and 8 bases had no gene match. Germline lookup yields CDR1 SGHRS and CDR2 YFSETQ. CDR3 size: 16 residues. The CDR3 sequence: CASSPRLAGGGDTQYF. The CDR3 region has the DNA TGCGCCAGCAGCCCCCGACTAGCGGGGGGTGGGGATACGCAGTATTTT.

The rearrangement uses TRBV11-3 and TRBJ2-1; TRBD2 matches at 13 bases. V trimming: 5 bases; J trimming: 4 bases; junction bases outside the gene matches: 5. This CDR3 spans 16 amino acids. The germline V gene has CDR1 SGHNT and CDR2 YENEEA. CDR3 sequence reads: CASSPGLAGEYNEQFF. The CDR3 region has the DNA TGTGCCAGCAGCCCCGGACTAGCGGGGGAGTACAATGAGCAGTTCTTC.

The chain has TRBV19 and TRBJ2-5, with D possibly being TRBD2 (6 bases). The CDR3 is 16 residues long. V gave up 5 bases and J gave up 2 bases, with 18 bases separating them. Germline CDR1 LNHDA, CDR2 SQIVND (reference sequence). The CDR3 DNA reads as TGTGCCAGTAGTTTCCCCGGCGGGGCCCGACAAGAGACCCAGTACTTC. Its protein product is CASSFPGGARQETQYF.

The rearrangement uses TRBV28 and TRBJ2-7, with 11 bases matching TRBD1. The CDR3 covers 14 residues. Germline CDR1 MDHEN, CDR2 SYDVKM. Unmatched junction bases numbered 5, after V lost 4 bases and J lost 6 bases. The CDR3 loop is CASSSPGQGGEQYF. In DNA, the CDR3 is TGTGCCAGCAGTTCCCCGGGACAGGGGGGCGAGCAGTACTTC.

The rearrangement links TRBV9 to TRBJ2-3, with D unresolved. Germline loops: CDR1 SGDLS, CDR2 YYNGEE. Between the trimmed V and J ends, which lost 0 bases and 4 bases, there was a span of 3 bases. The CDR3 length is 12 residues. The chain's CDR3 is CASSVGSDTQYF. The CDR3 region has the DNA TGTGCCAGCAGCGTAGGCTCAGATACGCAGTATTTT.

V is TRBV6-4 and J is TRBJ1-2; D is undetermined. Per germline, CDR1 MRHNA and CDR2 SNTAGT. The V end lost 2 bases, the J end lost 0 bases, and 7 bases lay between the germline ends. The CDR3 contains 14 residues. The CDR3 loop reads CASSDSGSNYGYTF. CDR3 nucleotide sequence: TGTGCCAGCAGTGACAGCGGTTCTAACTATGGCTACACCTTC.

The genes are TRBV4-2 and TRBJ2-6; TRBD1 might be the D (5 bases). V dropped 4 bases and J dropped 0 bases, with 10 bases sitting between them. There are 16 residues in the CDR3. The germline gives CDR1 LGHNA, CDR2 YNFKEQ. DNA for the CDR3: TGTGCCAGCAGCCGAATACAGGCCTCTGGGGCCAACGTCCTGACTTTC. Its translation is CASSRIQASGANVLTF.

In its sample, this clone was seen once. V usage is TRBV12-3 or TRBV12-4 and J usage is TRBJ1-2, with D perhaps TRBD1 (5 bases). The germline V and J ends were trimmed by 5 bases and 7 bases, with 11 bases remaining between them. The CDR3 length is 12 residues. The CDR3 loop is CASSRDRLGYTF. The DNA for the CDR3 is TGTGCCAGCAGTAGGGACCGGCTTGGCTACACCTTC.

The rearrangement links TRBV6-5 to TRBJ1-1; D not certain. CDR3 length equals 14 residues. V shed 7 bases and J shed 4 bases, with 16 bases lying between them. In germline, CDR1 is MNHEY, CDR2 SVGAGI. The DNA for the CDR3 is TGTGCCAGCATTGTGGGCCGTCTAAGCACTGAAGCTTTCTTT. It translates to CASIVGRLSTEAFF.

The chain recombines TRBV30 with TRBJ2-5; D is unresolved. The V end was cut by 0 bases, the J end by 5 bases, with 16 bases between. The CDR3 runs to 15 residues. In germline, CDR1 is GTSNPN, CDR2 SVGIG (reference sequence). CDR3 coding DNA: TGTGCCTGGAGTGTACAGACCCCCCCGCCGGAGACCCAGTACTTC. Amino acids: CAWSVQTPPPETQYF.